A selection of T cell receptor beta chains follows, all from one sample in a study of control samples from healthy donors and cancer patients. Method: immunoSEQ multiplex PCR; TCRdb's copy keeps in-frame clones and lacks some. In the table there are around 130,000 clones, approximately 88% of which are singletons. The sequenced material came from blood. The source of these receptors is a man aged 45-60 years in good health. CDR3s include the opening cysteine and the closing phenylalanine or tryptophan. Each record gives: D gene, V gene, clone size, J gene, CDR3 DNA, CDR3 protein. A D gene is named only where the DNA matches it firmly. The listing skips clone size in some rows; elsewhere it reads once, few, many or a size class.

-,TRBV29-1,-,TRBJ1-1,TGCAGCGTCAAGACAGCAACGAACACTGAAGCTTTCTTT,CSVKTATNTEAFF
-,TRBV6-5,-,TRBJ1-1,TGTGCCAGCACCTCTATGAGGGGGAACACTGAAGCTTTCTTT,CASTSMRGNTEAFF
-,TRBV20-1,-,TRBJ2-5,TGCAGTGCTCCGACCGAAGAGACCCAGTACTTC,CSAPTEETQYF
-,TRBV10-3,-,TRBJ1-2,TGTGCCATCAGTGAAATGGGACTGATTAACTATGGCTACACCTTC,CAISEMGLINYGYTF
-,TRBV18,-,TRBJ1-3,TGTGCCAGCTCACCACCAAGTCGCCGGTACTCTGGAAACACCATATATTTT,CASSPPSRRYSGNTIYF
-,TRBV20-1,many,TRBJ1-2,TGCAGTGTGAACAGGGACGGCTACACCTTC,CSVNRDGYTF
-,TRBV11-3,-,TRBJ1-1,TGTGCCAGCAGCTTATCCCAGGGAAAAGCTTTCTTT,CASSLSQGKAFF
-,TRBV3-1/TRBV3-2,-,TRBJ2-3,TGTGCCAGCAGCCAGATCGGGGGATTAGTTACAGATACGCAGTATTTT,CASSQIGGLVTDTQYF
TRBD1,TRBV9,few,TRBJ1-1,TGTGCCAGCAGCGTAGTGGTAGGGGGCGGGGAAGCTTTCTTT,CASSVVVGGGEAFF
-,TRBV4-3,few,TRBJ1-2,TGCGCCAGCAGCCAAGGGGTTCTGCAGACCCTTGGCTACACCTTC,CASSQGVLQTLGYTF
TRBD2,TRBV14,-,TRBJ2-3,TGTGCCAGCAGCGGACTAGCGGTCACAGATACGCAGTATTTT,CASSGLAVTDTQYF
-,TRBV3-1/TRBV3-2,-,TRBJ1-3,TGTGCCAGCAGCCATTGGCAGTCCGGGACGGACCTTCTCTCTGGAAACACCATATATTTT,CASSHWQSGTDLLSGNTIYF
-,TRBV25-1,-,TRBJ1-2,TGTGCCAGCAGTGAACTCGACAGTACGTATGGCTACACCTTC,CASSELDSTYGYTF
-,TRBV5-1,-,TRBJ2-3,TGCGCCAGCAGCTTGGAGTCAGGGAGCACAGATACGCAGTATTTT,CASSLESGSTDTQYF
-,TRBV7-8,-,TRBJ2-3,TGTGCCAGCAGCCTAGGAGGGACCCTCACAGATACGCAGTATTTT,CASSLGGTLTDTQYF
TRBD2,TRBV7-2,-,TRBJ2-7,TGTGCCAGCAGCCCCCAAAAGCGGGGAAGCTCCTACGAGCAGTACTTC,CASSPQKRGSSYEQYF
TRBD1,TRBV4-1,-,TRBJ2-7,TGCGCCAGCAGCCAAGATGTGGTACAGGGGGGTTTCTACGAGCAGTACTTC,CASSQDVVQGGFYEQYF
-,TRBV27,-,TRBJ2-2,TGTGCCAGCAGTTTACCACAGCCGAACACCGGGGAGCTGTTTTTT,CASSLPQPNTGELFF
TRBD2,TRBV7-9,once,TRBJ2-1,TGTGCCAGCAGCTTAAGCGGGGGGCGACACAATGAGCAGTTCTTC,CASSLSGGRHNEQFF
TRBD2,TRBV7-2,-,TRBJ2-3,TGTGCCAGCAGCTTATTAGCGGGGGGGCGCGATACGCAGTATTTT,CASSLLAGGRDTQYF
-,TRBV25-1,once,TRBJ1-5,TGTGCCAGCAGTGAGCGGGGGTTGAGCAATCAGCCCCAGCATTTT,CASSERGLSNQPQHF
TRBD1,TRBV3-1/TRBV3-2,-,TRBJ1-4,TGTGCCAGCAGCCGGACAGGGGCCCTTAATGAAAAACTGTTTTTT,CASSRTGALNEKLFF
-,TRBV19,-,TRBJ1-1,TGTGCCAGTAGTGATTCACGGGGGCAGGGGACAACTGAAGCTTTCTTT,CASSDSRGQGTTEAFF
-,TRBV9,-,TRBJ2-1,TGTGCCAGCAGCGAAACCTCCTACAATGAGCAGTTCTTC,CASSETSYNEQFF
TRBD1,TRBV29-1,-,TRBJ2-7,TGCAGCGTTGAAGACCAAACGGGACAGGGCTACGAGCAGTACTTC,CSVEDQTGQGYEQYF
-,TRBV7-9,-,TRBJ2-2,TGTGCCAGCAGCTTAGTATCGGGGGCACCCGGGGAGCTGTTTTTT,CASSLVSGAPGELFF
TRBD1,TRBV2,-,TRBJ1-4,TGTGCCAGCAGTGATCGGACAGGGACTAATGAAAAACTGTTTTTT,CASSDRTGTNEKLFF
TRBD2,TRBV7-9,-,TRBJ2-1,TGTGCCAGCAGCTTAGCCAGACTAGCGGGGACCTACAATGAGCAGTTCTTC,CASSLARLAGTYNEQFF
-,TRBV27,-,TRBJ1-2,TGTGCCAGCAGTTTGTCGCCGACCTATGGCTACACCTTC,CASSLSPTYGYTF
-,TRBV19,-,TRBJ2-1,TGTGCCAGTAGCCGCGCCCACAATGAGCAGTTCTTC,CASSRAHNEQFF
TRBD2,TRBV5-4,-,TRBJ2-7,TGTGCCAGCAGCTTGGCCGGGACTAGCGGGGGTTACGAGCAGTACTTC,CASSLAGTSGGYEQYF
-,TRBV5-1,-,TRBJ1-5,TGCGCCAGCAGCCTAGGTTATAGCAATCAGCCCCAGCATTTT,CASSLGYSNQPQHF
-,TRBV7-8,-,TRBJ2-3,TGTGCCAGCAGCTTAGCGGGCCGGGATTACACAGATACGCAGTATTTT,CASSLAGRDYTDTQYF
-,TRBV19,-,TRBJ1-1,TGTGCCAGTAGTGCGACAGTTTTGAACACTGAAGCTTTCTTT,CASSATVLNTEAFF
TRBD2,TRBV11-2,once,TRBJ2-2,TGTGCCAGCAGGATGTGGGGGGGTGCCGGGGAGCTGTTTTTT,CASRMWGGAGELFF
-,TRBV30,-,TRBJ1-6,TGTGCCTGGAGTGTACTGAGCTCCTATAATTCACCCCTCCACTTT,CAWSVLSSYNSPLHF
-,TRBV7-9,-,TRBJ2-3,TGTGCCAGCAGCTTAGAAGGGTCCTGGCGAGATACGCAGTATTTT,CASSLEGSWRDTQYF
TRBD1,TRBV10-3,-,TRBJ1-2,TGTGCCATCAGGGACCGGGACAGGGGGCGGGCTAACTATGGCTACACCTTC,CAIRDRDRGRANYGYTF
-,TRBV11-2,-,TRBJ2-7,TGTGCCAGCAGCTTAGTCCTCTACGAGCAGTACTTC,CASSLVLYEQYF
-,TRBV6-6,-,TRBJ1-4,TGTGCCAGTTACGACCCGCGGGCTAATGAAAAACTGTTTTTT,CASYDPRANEKLFF
-,TRBV27,-,TRBJ1-6,TGTGCCAGCAGCCGAACTGGACCGGCGTATAATTCACCCCTCCACTTT,CASSRTGPAYNSPLHF
TRBD1,TRBV18,few,TRBJ2-1,TGTGCCAGCTCACCACCGGCTCAGGGGGCGCGGAATGAGCAGTTCTTC,CASSPPAQGARNEQFF
-,TRBV15,-,TRBJ1-4,TGTGCCACCAGCAGAGTTGTAGGAGGGGCGGGTGAAAAACTGTTTTTT,CATSRVVGGAGEKLFF
-,TRBV6-6,-,TRBJ1-2,TGTGCCAGCAGGGAGCCTGCGGGACGCAACTATGGCTACACCTTC,CASREPAGRNYGYTF
TRBD1,TRBV5-1,-,TRBJ2-7,TGCGCCAGCAGCTTAGGTGTGGAGACAGGGACCGAGCAGTACTTC,CASSLGVETGTEQYF
TRBD1,TRBV18,-,TRBJ2-7,TGTGCCAGCTCTCGTCTCGGACAGGTGAGCTCCTACGAGCAGTACTTC,CASSRLGQVSSYEQYF
-,TRBV7-9,-,TRBJ1-3,TGTGCCAGCAGCCCCCGAGGGAGTGGAAACACCATATATTTT,CASSPRGSGNTIYF
-,TRBV28,-,TRBJ1-5,TGTGCCAGCAGCATCATTTATCAGCCCCAGCATTTT,CASSIIYQPQHF
-,TRBV2,few,TRBJ1-4,TGTGCCAGCATTCCAGGGGTTGGAGAAAAACTGTTTTTT,CASIPGVGEKLFF
-,TRBV5-4,few,TRBJ1-1,TGTGCCAGCAGCTTGCGGCCGGGGTGGGGCACTGAAGCTTTCTTT,CASSLRPGWGTEAFF
TRBD1,TRBV11-2,once,TRBJ2-1,TGTGCCAGCAGCTTTAACCCCGGGACAGGGATTTACAATGAGCAGTTCTTC,CASSFNPGTGIYNEQFF
-,TRBV5-6,-,TRBJ1-1,TGTGCCAGCAGCTTAAGGGGCTACGGCACTGAAGCTTTCTTT,CASSLRGYGTEAFF
TRBD2,TRBV7-8,-,TRBJ2-2,TGTGCCAGCAGCCCCAGGGAGGGCACCGGGGAGCTGTTTTTT,CASSPREGTGELFF
-,TRBV18,once,TRBJ2-5,TGTGCCAGCTCACCGTTCTCCGAGGGGGAGACCCAGTACTTC,CASSPFSEGETQYF